This is a list of T cell receptor beta chains from one sample in a study of cytomegalovirus exposure and HLA in healthy donors. Produced via immunoSEQ multiplex PCR; TCRdb's table is partial and in-frame only. The table shows fewer than 250,000 clones, with about 85% occurring only once. Source material: PBMCs. These receptors were obtained from a woman in her 50s in good health and CMV-seronegative. CDR3s include the opening cysteine and the closing phenylalanine or tryptophan. The order of the fields is D gene, clone size, V gene, J gene, CDR3 DNA, CDR3 protein. The D gene is left open where the match is weak. A row's size may be missing; if present it is once, few, many or a size class.

-	-	TRBV11-3	TRBJ2-1	TGTGCCAGCAGCTTCGCCAGGTACAATGAGCAGTTCTTC	CASSFARYNEQFF
-	few	TRBV5-1	TRBJ1-1	TGCGCCAGCAGCTTGGCTGCGGAAAGGAACACTGAAGCTTTCTTT	CASSLAAERNTEAFF
TRBD1	-	TRBV25-1	TRBJ1-1	TGTGCCAGCAGTGAATATTCACAGGGGGAAACTGAAGCTTTCTTT	CASSEYSQGETEAFF
TRBD1	once	TRBV28	TRBJ2-5	TGTGCCAGCAGTCAACAGGGGGATCACCAAGAGACCCAGTACTTC	CASSQQGDHQETQYF
-	-	TRBV18	TRBJ1-1	TGTGCCAGCTCCCTGGTTCTGGGGGGCACTGAAGCTTTCTTT	CASSLVLGGTEAFF
TRBD2	-	TRBV28	TRBJ2-3	TGTGCCAGCAGCTACCATCCATCGGGGGGTACAGATACGCAGTATTTT	CASSYHPSGGTDTQYF
-	-	TRBV14	TRBJ2-3	TGTGCCAGCAGCCAAGATCAGCTTCGAGGTCGCACAGATACGCAGTATTTT	CASSQDQLRGRTDTQYF
TRBD1	-	TRBV6-1	TRBJ2-1	TGTGCCAGCAGGCCGGGACAGCCCTCCTACAATGAGCAGTTCTTC	CASRPGQPSYNEQFF
TRBD2	-	TRBV27	TRBJ2-7	TGTGCCAGCAGTTGGGTGGCGGGAGGCTCCTACGAGCAGTACTTC	CASSWVAGGSYEQYF
TRBD1	-	TRBV19	TRBJ1-5	TGTGCCACCCGAACAACAGGGGGGACTTATAGCAATCAGCCCCAGCATTTT	CATRTTGGTYSNQPQHF
-	-	TRBV5-1	TRBJ2-1	TGCGCCAGCAGCTTGGGGGTGGGAGCCAGATACAATGAGCAGTTCTTC	CASSLGVGARYNEQFF
TRBD2	-	TRBV4-1	TRBJ2-1	TGCGCCAGCAGCCATCCCCTAGCGGGGGGGCCATACAATGAGCAGTTCTTC	CASSHPLAGGPYNEQFF
-	-	TRBV28	TRBJ1-2	TGTGCCAGCCGACCCGAAGGAGCAGGGTTGAGCGGCTACACCTTC	CASRPEGAGLSGYTF
-	-	TRBV9	TRBJ1-2	TGTGCCAGCAGAGGGGTCTATGGCTACACCTTC	CASRGVYGYTF
TRBD1	-	TRBV2	TRBJ2-5	TGTGGGACAGGGCTGGCGGAGACCCAGTACTTC	CGTGLAETQYF
TRBD2	few	TRBV2	TRBJ2-7	TGTGCCAGCGGGACTAGCGGCTACGAGCAGTACTTC	CASGTSGYEQYF
TRBD1	few	TRBV4-3	TRBJ1-2	TGCGCCAGCAGCCAAGATTTGCCACAGGGGGATGGCTACACCTTC	CASSQDLPQGDGYTF